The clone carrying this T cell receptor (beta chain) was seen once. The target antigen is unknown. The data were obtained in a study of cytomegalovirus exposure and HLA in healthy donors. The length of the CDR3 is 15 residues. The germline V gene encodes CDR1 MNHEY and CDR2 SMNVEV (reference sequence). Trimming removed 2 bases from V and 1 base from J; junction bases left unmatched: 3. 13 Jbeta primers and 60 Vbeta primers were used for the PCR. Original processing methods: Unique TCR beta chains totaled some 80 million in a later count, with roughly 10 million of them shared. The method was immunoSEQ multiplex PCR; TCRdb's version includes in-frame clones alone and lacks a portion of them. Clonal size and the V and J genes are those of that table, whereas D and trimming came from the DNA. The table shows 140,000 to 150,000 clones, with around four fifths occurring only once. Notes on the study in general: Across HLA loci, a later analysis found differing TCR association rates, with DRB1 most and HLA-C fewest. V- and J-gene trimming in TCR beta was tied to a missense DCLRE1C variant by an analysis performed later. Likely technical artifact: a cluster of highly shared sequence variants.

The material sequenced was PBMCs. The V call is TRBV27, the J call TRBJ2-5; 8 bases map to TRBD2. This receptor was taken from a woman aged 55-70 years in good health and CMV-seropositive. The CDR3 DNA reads TGTGCCAGCAGTTTACTAGCGGGCTTCCAAGAGACCCAGTACTTC. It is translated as CASSLLAGFQETQYF.